This TCR beta chain was documented in a study of human T cells and chemical hapten exposure listed by TCRdb under 2021. Regarding the study in general: For sensitization, 2% DPC in acetone was applied to a roughly 2 cm by roughly 2 cm area of upper inner arm skin. Throughout the study period of about 22 weeks, patients also received therapeutic DPC doses to the scalp every week. Patch testing was performed on the upper back with Finn chambers containing 0.01% DPC, and the patch tests were scored after 6 days according to International Contact Dermatitis Research Group standards. The patient cohort, mostly female, included alopecia areata with under or over 50% scalp involvement, alopecia totalis and alopecia universalis. Libraries were combined into a pool for sequencing, and differences in TCR yield between samples came mainly from small differences in library volumes within the pool. In alopecia patients, the study followed how the peripheral blood TCR repertoire changed in vivo over primary and secondary sensitization to diphenylcyclopropenone (DPC), a hapten. Blood samples were taken from patients before sensitization (week 0) and at 2, 6 and about 24 weeks after DPC sensitization. For TCR sequencing, blood came from some 31 alopecia patients at anywhere from one to four time points (pre-sensitization, 2, 6 and 24 weeks).

The library was prepared using RACE. Sequencer: NextSeq 500. During library preparation, unique molecular identifiers were attached to individual cDNA molecules so that TCRs could be counted quantitatively and reproducibly. For every blood RNA sample, sequencing covered both the TCR alpha and TCR beta chains. Regarding the original processing steps: The median number of TCRs per sample was around 96,000, ranging from roughly 20,000 to 700,000. The Decombinator software suite was used to annotate V, J and CDR3 in the TCR reads. For the PS versus PT1 abundance plots, all samples were subsampled to the same number of TCRs (28,000). TCRs were defined as expanded if absent before sensitization and observed at least eight times at the 2-week time point. TCRdb's own reprocessing of the public reads used fastp at Q25 and MiXCR and kept productive beta chains. Entries that share a CDR3 protein sequence are merged under the most common genes and DNA. The V and J calls reflect TCRdb's pipeline rather than the authors' work. The sample yields 370,000 or so distinct CDR3 sequences; roughly 4.8% were counted once. The ten biggest clones cover 2% to 2.5% of the sample.

The intended sense of this specimen's time point label: patch test 1, 2 weeks after DPC sensitization. The treatment or condition label, as the study defines it: therapeutic diphenylcyclopropenone sensitization with weekly scalp DPC. At each patch-test visit, blood was drawn before the patch test was applied. Patients were eligible if aged 18 to 70, diagnosed with alopecia and judged suitable for DPC therapy, and pregnant patients were excluded. Total RNA was extracted from unfractionated whole blood that had been collected in Tempus Blood RNA tubes. Overall study outcomes, separate from this receptor: No change with DPC sensitization was found in the number of TCRs above 1 in 1000 frequency, and no evidence of global repertoire structure alterations was found. Significantly more large CDR3 similarity clusters were formed by expanded TCRs than by pre-sensitization or healthy control sets, consistent with antigen-driven responses. Patch test score was positively correlated with the number of PT1 expanded TCRs, with significance at thresholds 8, 16 and 32 but not at 4. Because all patients had alopecia, a presumed autoimmune disease, the immune response of the patients might differ from that of healthy individuals. After repeated subsampling, changes were observed in the strength of the expansion versus patch-test correlation and in the threshold at which the correlation became significant.

Ends trimmed: V by 3 bases, J by 7 bases; bases unmatched to a gene: 11. For CDR1 and CDR2, the germline V gene lists SQVTM and ANQGSEA. Its CDR3 holds 15 amino acids, cysteine through phenylalanine. The entry retains the CDR3 DNA only, 45 bases that are in frame from base 1. This clonotype was seen many times. The antigen it binds to is not known. Qualities for individual bases were not recorded, and no much larger clone is one base off. The sequenced sample was whole blood, obtained in connection with sensitization to the hapten diphenylcyclopropenone (DPC). The clonotype was recovered from a woman between 50 and 59 years old with alopecia areata. Some clones in this sample may be carry-over from other donors' samples. Recombination linked TRBV29-1 to TRBJ2-1; 8 central nucleotides agree with TRBD2. Here is the DNA: TGCAGCGTTGACCCCGGGAGGGCCGCTGGGAATGAGCAGTTCTTC. This is translated as CSVDPGRAAGNEQFF.